Presented here are 25 T cell receptor beta chains from one specimen sequenced in a study of cytomegalovirus exposure and HLA in healthy donors. Amplification used 60 Vbeta primers and 13 Jbeta primers. Assay: immunoSEQ multiplex PCR; the TCRdb copy retains only in-frame clones and omits some. The sample table includes 70,000 or so clones. Sequencing was carried out using PBMCs. The receptor set was obtained from a man between 40 and 49 years old in good health and CMV-seronegative.

The chain is built from TRBV10-2 and TRBJ2-7; 8 bases agree with TRBD1. The CDR3 has 14 amino acids. V was clipped by 3 bases and J by 5 bases; unmatched bases: 6. The germline V gene encodes CDR1 WSHSY and CDR2 SAAADI. CDR3 sequence reads: CASSDLDRVDEQYF. CDR3 sequence (DNA): TGCGCCAGCAGTGATTTGGACAGGGTAGACGAGCAGTACTTC.

The chain is built from TRBV30 and TRBJ1-5; D possibly corresponds to TRBD1 (5 bases). CDR1 is GTSNPN and CDR2 is SVGIG in the germline V gene (reference sequence). V gave up 4 bases and J gave up 6 bases, with 13 bases separating them. CDR3 length: 13 amino acids. The CDR3 loop is CAWKSRGSQPQHF. The CDR3 nucleotides read TGTGCCTGGAAGTCGCGGGGCAGTCAGCCCCAGCATTTT.

This rearrangement joins TRBV6-5 to TRBJ2-7; 12 bases align to TRBD1. Per the germline V gene, CDR1 is MNHEY and CDR2 is SVGAGI. Trimming at V came to 6 bases and at J to 5 bases, leaving 5 bases not matched to a gene. The CDR3 is made up of 14 amino acids. This chain's CDR3 is CASRLGQGADEQYF. CDR3 in DNA: TGTGCCAGCAGGCTGGGACAGGGGGCGGACGAGCAGTACTTC.

CDR3 loop: CASSPGAGQPQHF. Here the CDR3 DNA reads TGTGCCAGCTCACCAGGGGCTGGGCAGCCCCAGCATTTT. V gene TRBV18 combines with J gene TRBJ1-5, with D possibly matching TRBD1 (5 bases). The V end lost 2 bases, the J end lost 7 bases, and 9 bases lay between the germline ends. The CDR3 has 13 amino acids. Germline CDR1 and CDR2: KGHSH and LQKENI. The full variable domain, its missing parts supplied by reference TRBV18 and TRBJ1-5, is NAGVMQNPRHLVRRRGQEARLRCSPMKGHSHVYWYRQLPEEGLKFMVYLQKENIIDESGMPKERFSAEFPKEGPSILRIQQVVRGDSAAYFCASSPGAGQPQHFGDGTRLSIL.

The rearrangement uses TRBV15 and TRBJ2-3; D may be TRBD2 (5 bases). Between the trimmed V and J ends, which lost 0 bases and 2 bases, there was a span of 6 bases. This CDR3 comprises 14 residues. Germline V gene lookup returns CDR1 LNHNV and CDR2 YYDKDF (reference sequence). The CDR3 DNA sequence: TGTGCCACCAGCAGAGATCGGGACACAGATACGCAGTATTTT. Amino acids: CATSRDRDTDTQYF.

This chain uses TRBV15 with TRBJ2-3; D perhaps matches TRBD1 (5 bases). CDR3 length equals 14 residues. The V end was cut by 4 bases, the J end by 7 bases, with 15 bases between. Germline CDR1 is LNHNV and CDR2 is YYDKDF (reference sequence). CDR3 sequence reads: CATSKTGFRNTQYF. The DNA for the CDR3 is TGTGCCACCAGCAAAACAGGTTTCCGAAATACGCAGTATTTT.

The genes are TRBV28 and TRBJ1-5; TRBD1 might be the D (5 bases). Germline V lookup: CDR1 MDHEN, CDR2 SYDVKM. V lost 8 bases and J lost 5, with 16 bases in between. This CDR3 is built from 14 residues. CDR3 bases: TGTGCCAGCTCCTTCGGGGGATTCTATCAGCCCCAGCATTTT. It translates to CASSFGGFYQPQHF. The full variable domain, rest sourced from reference TRBV28 and TRBJ1-5, is DVKVTQSSRYLVKRTGEKVFLECVQDMDHENMFWYRQDPGLGLRLIYFSYDVKMKEKGDIPEGYSVSREKKERFSLILESASTNQTSMYLCASSFGGFYQPQHFGDGTRLSIL.

The genes are TRBV19 and TRBJ1-6; TRBD1 might be the D (6 bases). Germline-derived CDR1 and CDR2 are LNHDA and SQIVND (reference sequence). The germline V and J ends were trimmed by 2 bases and 8 bases, with 25 bases remaining between them. This CDR3 comprises 19 residues. DNA of the CDR3: TGTGCCAGTAGTATAAGATCCGGACAGCCAAAATTCACGGATTCACCCCTCCACTTT. It translates to CASSIRSGQPKFTDSPLHF.

The chain recombines TRBV27 with TRBJ1-5; 8 bases are a match to TRBD1. V was clipped by 6 bases and J by 7 bases; unmatched bases: 2. This CDR3 spans 12 amino acids. Germline loops: CDR1 MNHEY, CDR2 SMNVEV (reference sequence). The CDR3 loop reads CASRTGDQPQHF. DNA for the CDR3: TGTGCCAGCAGGACAGGGGACCAGCCCCAGCATTTT.

The V gene is TRBV7-8, the J gene TRBJ2-7; maybe TRBD1 (5 bases). The ends were cut back, 1 base at V and 3 bases at J, with 13 bases in the middle. Germline CDR1 reads SGHVS; CDR2 reads FQNEAQ. CDR3 size: 15 residues. The CDR3 coding sequence is TGTGCCAGCAGCTTAGTACAAGGGGCCCTCTACGAGCAGTACTTC. Translation gives CASSLVQGALYEQYF.

The CDR3 protein is CASSIEGGPRDNEQFF. CDR3 DNA: TGTGCCAGTAGTATAGAGGGCGGACCCAGGGACAATGAGCAGTTCTTC. The rearrangement links TRBV19 to TRBJ2-1; maybe TRBD1 (5 bases). Per germline, CDR1 LNHDA and CDR2 SQIVND (reference sequence). This CDR3 is 16 amino acids long. V gave up 0 bases and J gave up 5 bases, with 14 bases separating them.

This rearrangement joins TRBV6-1 to TRBJ2-7, with 10 positions matching TRBD1. V was clipped by 0 bases and J by 3 bases; unmatched bases: 2. The length of the CDR3 is 15 residues. The germline V gene encodes CDR1 MNHNS and CDR2 SASEGT. In nucleotides, the CDR3 is TGTGCCAGCAGTGAAGCCGGGACAGGGGTCTACGAGCAGTACTTC. Protein sequence: CASSEAGTGVYEQYF.

The V gene is TRBV7-9, the J gene TRBJ1-1; D call uncertain. The CDR3 contains 14 residues. Looked up from germline, CDR1 is SEHNR and CDR2 is FQNEAQ (reference sequence). V shed 0 bases and J shed 4 bases, with 9 bases lying between them. The CDR3 loop reads CASSLAFDSTEAFF. DNA of the CDR3: TGTGCCAGCAGCTTAGCTTTCGACTCCACTGAAGCTTTCTTT.

The chain carries TRBV7-8 and TRBJ2-5; D call uncertain. V was cut by 1 base and J by 0 bases, with 9 bases left in between. CDR3 length: 15 residues. Germline CDR1 is SGHVS and CDR2 is FQNEAQ. CDR3 residues: CASSLDSLNQETQYF. Written as DNA, the CDR3 is TGTGCCAGCAGCTTAGATAGTCTGAACCAAGAGACCCAGTACTTC.

The gene calls are TRBV19 and TRBJ2-1, with 9 bases fitting TRBD1. J gave up 7 bases and V 1 base, and 11 bases lay outside the gene matches. The CDR3 contains 17 residues. The germline V gene has CDR1 LNHDA and CDR2 SQIVND (reference sequence). The CDR3, as DNA: TGTGCCAGTAGTATAGGGGGGACAGGGAGCTTTGTAAATGAGCAGTTCTTC. Its protein is CASSIGGTGSFVNEQFF.

The chain couples TRBV4-2 to TRBJ1-3; 8 bases agree with TRBD1. CDR3 length: 14 residues. J was trimmed by 4 bases and V by 4 bases; bases with no gene match: 3. Germline values: CDR1 LGHNA, CDR2 YNFKEQ. This chain's CDR3 is CASSLDRGGNTIYF. For the CDR3, the DNA is TGTGCCAGCAGCCTCGACAGGGGAGGAAACACCATATATTTT.

This chain joins TRBV7-8 and TRBJ2-7; D remains unclear. V lost 1 base, J lost 7 bases, and 20 bases lay in between. The CDR3 is 16 residues long. Per germline, CDR1 SGHVS and CDR2 FQNEAQ. CDR3 loop: CASSLVSELRAVEQYF. Here the CDR3 DNA reads TGTGCCAGCAGCTTAGTGTCAGAACTACGTGCTGTGGAGCAGTACTTC.

J is TRBJ2-3 and V is TRBV5-6; TRBD2 agrees at 16 bases. CDR3 length equals 17 residues. Trimming took 4 bases from V and 4 from J; bases not matched to a gene: 6. The V gene's germline CDR1 is SGHDT and CDR2 YYEEEE. The CDR3 region is CASSSGTSGGAADTQYF. The CDR3 DNA is TGTGCCAGCAGCAGCGGGACTAGCGGGGGGGCTGCAGATACGCAGTATTTT.

The rearrangement uses TRBV2 and TRBJ1-5; 9 nucleotides align to TRBD1. Germline CDR1 and CDR2: SNHLY and FYNNEI. CDR3 length equals 15 residues. The V and J ends lost 5 bases and 4 bases, in that order; junction bases with no gene match: 6. DNA of the CDR3: TGTGCCAGCAGTCTGACAGGGGGTGAAAATCAGCCCCAGCATTTT. Translated: CASSLTGGENQPQHF.

The chain couples TRBV7-9 to TRBJ1-4, with D unclear. Trimming cost V 3 bases and J 0 bases, with 8 bases left between them. Looked up from germline, CDR1 is SEHNR and CDR2 is FQNEAQ (reference sequence). This CDR3 is 15 amino acids long. CDR3 in amino acids: CASSFPGATNEKLFF. The DNA of the CDR3 is TGTGCCAGCAGCTTCCCGGGAGCAACTAATGAAAAACTGTTTTTT. Based on the CDR3 plus reference TRBV7-9 and TRBJ1-4, the full variable domain is DTGVSQNPRHKITKRGQNVTFRCDPISEHNRLYWYRQTLGQGPEFLTYFQNEAQLEKSRLLSDRFSAERPKGSFSTLEIQRTEQGDSAMYLCASSFPGATNEKLFFGSGTQLSVL.

CDR3 sequence reads: CASSQGGGAGELFF. CDR3 nucleotides: TGTGCCAGCAGCCAGGGCGGGGGGGCCGGGGAGCTGTTTTTT. The rearrangement joins TRBV4-2 to TRBJ2-2; 9 bases are a match to TRBD2. V was pared by 3 bases and J by 6 bases, with 2 bases of the junction left unmatched. The germline CDR1 and CDR2 sequences are LGHNA and YNFKEQ. The CDR3 loop spans 14 amino acids.

V and J are TRBV7-2 and TRBJ2-1; 8 bases match TRBD1. Looked up from germline, CDR1 is SGHTA and CDR2 is FQGNSA. V was clipped by 5 bases and J by 2 bases; unmatched bases: 2. The CDR3 length is 14 residues. CDR3 loop: CASSPDRAYNEQFF. The CDR3 region has the DNA TGTGCCAGCAGCCCGGACAGGGCCTACAATGAGCAGTTCTTC.

Notes on this clone: One end of the junction fails to match germline, which may point to a read error. The chain links TRBV7-8 to TRBJ2-1; 11 nucleotides align to TRBD2. CDR1 is SGHVS and CDR2 is FQNEAQ in the germline V gene. This CDR3 is built from 14 residues. The CDR3 DNA reads TGTGCCAGCAGCCCCGGAACGGCTAGCGGGAGGACCCTCTTC. It codes for CASSPGTASGRTLF.

The V gene is TRBV7-2, the J gene TRBJ2-1; TRBD1 matches 7 bases. This CDR3 spans 16 amino acids. The ends lost 1 base at V and 0 bases at J; junction bases unmatched: 3. Germline CDR1 and CDR2: SGHTA and FQGNSA. The CDR3 reads CASSLGGTASYNEQFF. CDR3 nucleotide sequence: TGTGCCAGCAGCTTAGGAGGGACAGCCTCCTACAATGAGCAGTTCTTC.

The V gene is TRBV7-9, the J gene TRBJ2-1; the D gene is possibly TRBD2 (6 bases). Germline loops: CDR1 SEHNR, CDR2 FQNEAQ (reference sequence). The CDR3 is 17 amino acids. The V and J ends lost 1 base and 6 bases respectively, with 19 bases between them. The CDR3 protein is CASSLEFQEGRSNEQFF. The CDR3 region has the DNA TGTGCCAGCAGCTTAGAATTTCAGGAGGGGCGCTCCAATGAGCAGTTCTTC.